Following are 10 T cell receptor beta chains from one sample sequenced in a study of graft-versus-host responses after intestinal transplantation. The protocol was immunoSEQ multiplex PCR, while the TCRdb copy is restricted to in-frame clones and leaves out a portion. The data show around 15,000 clones, with around 87% seen just once and 5.5% to 8.5% held by the top ten. Here the sequenced sample was bone marrow, taken 125 days after intestinal transplantation. These receptors all stem from a human patient who received an intestinal transplant, so some T cells may come from the graft donor.

This chain connects TRBV6-1 to TRBJ2-7, with D possibly being TRBD2 (6 bases). Trimming cost V 3 bases and J 2 bases, with 11 bases left between them. The CDR3 is made up of 14 amino acids. The germline gives CDR1 MNHNS, CDR2 SASEGT. CDR3 sequence (DNA): TGTGCCAGCAGTGACCGGGACTCCGCCTACGAGCAGTACTTC. It is translated as CASSDRDSAYEQYF.

In regard to this clone: A junction end diverges from the germline sequence, so it may reflect a read error. The chain combines TRBV16 with TRBJ1-5, with 7 bases matching TRBD1. The CDR3 is 16 residues long. Germline CDR1 and CDR2: KGHSY and FQNENV. The CDR3 DNA reads TGTGCCAGCAGCCCACCCGACAGGGAAGGCAATCCGCCCCAGCATTTT. Protein: CASSPPDREGNPPQHF.

The V call is TRBV20-1, the J call TRBJ1-2, with D unclear. Germline V gene sequence: CDR1 DFQATT, CDR2 SNEGSKA (reference sequence). Between the trimmed V and J ends, which lost 6 bases and 4 bases, there was a span of 3 bases. CDR3 size: 9 residues. The CDR3 loop reads CSAPYGYTF. CDR3 sequence (DNA): TGCAGTGCGCCCTATGGCTACACCTTC.

The genes are TRBV4-1 and TRBJ2-1, with 16 bases fitting TRBD2. This CDR3 contains 19 residues. The V and J ends lost 2 bases and 4 bases, in that order; junction bases with no gene match: 8. Germline V gene sequence: CDR1 MGHRA, CDR2 YSYEKL. CDR3 coding DNA: TGCGCCAGCAGCCAAAAGGGACTAGCGGGAGGGCCGGGGTACAATGAGCAGTTCTTC. It encodes CASSQKGLAGGPGYNEQFF.

The chain recombines TRBV7-2 with TRBJ2-3, with D possibly TRBD2 on 5 matching bases. The germline gives CDR1 SGHTA, CDR2 FQGNSA. This CDR3 region has 11 residues. V was trimmed by 6 bases and J by 6 bases, leaving 7 bases between them. CDR3 amino acids: CASSGGDTQYF. As DNA, the CDR3 is TGTGCCAGCAGTGGCGGGGATACGCAGTATTTT.

The V call is TRBV10-2, the J call TRBJ2-7; no reliable D call. CDR1 WSHSY and CDR2 SAAADI come from the germline V gene. This CDR3 spans 11 amino acids. V lost 5 bases and J lost 2, with 4 bases in between. The CDR3 loop is CASSPAYEQYF. CDR3 coding DNA: TGCGCCAGCAGTCCAGCCTACGAGCAGTACTTC.

V is TRBV6-1 and J is TRBJ1-5; perhaps TRBD1 as D (5 bases). The V and J ends lost 0 bases and 7 bases respectively, with 13 bases between them. Germline CDR1 and CDR2: MNHNS and SASEGT. The CDR3 contains 15 residues. DNA for the CDR3: TGTGCCAGCAGTGAAGCGCAAGGGGTGCGGCAGCCCCAGCATTTT. The encoded protein is CASSEAQGVRQPQHF.

The rearrangement joins TRBV5-1 to TRBJ1-1; a weak D match, TRBD1 (6 bases). V was cut by 2 bases and J by 4 bases, with 12 bases left in between. CDR3 size: 14 residues. Germline V gene lookup returns CDR1 SGHRS and CDR2 YFSETQ. CDR3 residues: CASSFTGTGTEAFF. The DNA for the CDR3 is TGCGCCAGCAGCTTTACAGGGACGGGCACTGAAGCTTTCTTT.

The rearrangement joins TRBV19 to TRBJ2-7; 8 nucleotides match TRBD2. The V gene's germline CDR1 is LNHDA and CDR2 SQIVND (reference sequence). The CDR3 spans 14 residues. Losses at the gene ends were 4 bases for V and 2 bases for J; bases not matched to a gene: 4. The CDR3 here is CASSKAGGTYEQYF. DNA of the CDR3: TGTGCCAGTAGTAAGGCGGGAGGAACCTACGAGCAGTACTTC.

The count of this clone is one. The V call is TRBV2, the J call TRBJ1-6; weak D call: TRBD1 (6 bases). The V end lost 4 bases, the J end lost 9 bases, and 16 bases lay between the germline ends. The germline CDR1 and CDR2 sequences are SNHLY and FYNNEI. This CDR3 spans 15 amino acids. The CDR3 nucleotides are TGTGCCAGCAGTGGCAGAGGGGGGAATAGTTCACCCCTCCACTTT. Residues: CASSGRGGNSSPLHF.